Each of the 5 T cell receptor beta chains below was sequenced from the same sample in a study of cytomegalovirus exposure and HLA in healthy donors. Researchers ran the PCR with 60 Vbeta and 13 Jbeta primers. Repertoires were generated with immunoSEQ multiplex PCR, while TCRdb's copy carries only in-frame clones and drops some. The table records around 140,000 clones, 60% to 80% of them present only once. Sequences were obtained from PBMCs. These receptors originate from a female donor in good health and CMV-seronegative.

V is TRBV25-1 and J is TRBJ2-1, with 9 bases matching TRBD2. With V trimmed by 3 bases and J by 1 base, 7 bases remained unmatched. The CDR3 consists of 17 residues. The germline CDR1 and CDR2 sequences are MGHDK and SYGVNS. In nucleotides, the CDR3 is TGTGCCAGCAGTGACCGCGGTAGCGGGAGTTCCTACAATGAGCAGTTCTTC. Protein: CASSDRGSGSSYNEQFF.

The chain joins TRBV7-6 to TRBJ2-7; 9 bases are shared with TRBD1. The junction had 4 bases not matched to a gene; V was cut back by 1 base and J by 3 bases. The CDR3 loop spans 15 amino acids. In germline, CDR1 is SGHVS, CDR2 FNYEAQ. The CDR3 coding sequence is TGTGCCAGCAGCTTAGGGACAGGGGTTAGCTACGAGCAGTACTTC. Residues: CASSLGTGVSYEQYF.

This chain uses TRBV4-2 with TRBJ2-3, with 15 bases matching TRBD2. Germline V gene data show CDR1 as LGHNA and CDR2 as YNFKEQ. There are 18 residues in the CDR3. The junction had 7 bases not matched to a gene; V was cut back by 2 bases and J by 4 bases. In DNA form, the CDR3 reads TGTGCCAGCAGCCAAACTTGGACTAGCGGGGGGGCGGCAGATACGCAGTATTTT. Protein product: CASSQTWTSGGAADTQYF.

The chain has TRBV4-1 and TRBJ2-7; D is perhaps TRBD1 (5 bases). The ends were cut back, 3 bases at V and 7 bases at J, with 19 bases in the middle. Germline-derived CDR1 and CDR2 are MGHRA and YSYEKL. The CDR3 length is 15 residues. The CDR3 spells CASSQEPGRDLEQYF. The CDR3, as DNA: TGCGCCAGCAGCCAGGAACCGGGCAGGGATTTAGAGCAGTACTTC.

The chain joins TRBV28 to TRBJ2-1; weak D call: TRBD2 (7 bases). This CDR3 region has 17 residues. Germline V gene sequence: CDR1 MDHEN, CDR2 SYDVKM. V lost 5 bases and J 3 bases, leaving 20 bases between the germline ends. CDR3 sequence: CASSPGGGGLIYNEQFF. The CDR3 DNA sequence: TGTGCCAGCAGTCCGGGGGGAGGGGGTCTTATCTACAATGAGCAGTTCTTC.